This T cell receptor beta chain was documented in a study of T-cell reconstitution after alpha-beta-depleted transplantation in children. It was with unique molecular identifiers that the TCRbeta library was prepared. TCRdb re-analysed the PCR reads in MiXCR, keeping a single row per CDR3 protein. This table holds 500,000 or so distinct CDR3 sequences, approximately 32% found once. Germline loops: CDR1 DFQATT, CDR2 SNEGSKA (reference sequence). This CDR3 contains 18 residues. The J segment lost 6 bases and the V segment lost 6 bases, leaving 16 bases of the junction unmatched. This chain connects TRBV20-1 to TRBJ2-1; 14 positions match TRBD2. The TCR originated in a human donor who donated a stem cell graft to a child with aplastic anemia. The source material was PBMCs from the stem cell graft donor, sampled from the stem cell graft. Here the CDR3 DNA reads TGCAGTGCCCCAGGGGGACTAGCGGGAGAGATTTGGTTCAATGAGCAGTTCTTC. It specifies CSAPGGLAGEIWFNEQFF.